The entry that follows covers one T cell receptor beta chain sequence. Trimming removed 2 bases from V and 7 bases from J, with 13 bases in between. Germline V gene data show CDR1 as SGHDT and CDR2 as YYEEEE. CDR3 length equals 14 residues. Indicated time point: persistent/refractory GD, antithyroid drugs over 5 years with positive TRAb. Extracted PBMC RNA gave rise to the TCR library. Building of the TCR beta libraries involved iRepertoire HTBI primers and Arm-PCR of CDR3 regions. In TCRdb, the multiplex PCR reads were re-called with MiXCR into one record per CDR3 protein. The table shows roughly 450,000 distinct CDR3 sequences, with 22% occurring only once. The sample comes from a study of regulatory T cells in long-lasting Graves disease.

This receptor was identified in a female donor with Graves disease. This chain connects TRBV5-6 to TRBJ1-5; tentative D call: TRBD1 (6 bases). Source: peripheral blood mononuclear cells (PBMCs), taken when the disease was refractory, from a patient treated with antithyroid drugs. CDR3 in DNA: TGTGCCAGCAGCTTAGGGGGGGTTATCCAGCCCCAGCATTTT. Amino acid sequence: CASSLGGVIQPQHF.